This TCR beta chain stems from a study of identical twins. MiXCR, run by TCRdb on the 5' RACE reads, gives a single entry per CDR3 protein. This table has about 220,000 distinct CDR3 sequences, around 6.9% appearing once. V lost 11 bases, J lost 6 bases, and 20 bases lay in between. In germline, CDR1 is SNHLY, CDR2 FYNNEI. The CDR3 contains 14 residues. This clonotype was recorded at least ten times. Another study also made use of these data, one on yellow fever vaccine responses in identical twins.

Sequencing was done on a sample of memory (CD45RO+) T cells sorted from blood. The V and J genes are TRBV2 and TRBJ2-1, with D tentatively TRBD2 (6 bases). The TCR comes from a woman between 18 and 29 years old in good health. For the CDR3, the DNA is TGTGCCGGAGGGGAGCGGGTTCGATCCAATGAGCAGTTCTTC. Translating it yields CAGGERVRSNEQFF.